The 2 T cell receptor beta chains below all came from one sample that was sequenced in a study of blood T cells in healthy people across ages. Next came a second PCR, run for 7 to 11 cycles, which used a sample-barcoded 5' primer along with a J-beta primer mix. One entry per CDR3 protein, called by TCRdb with MiXCR from the 5' RACE reads. The table records approximately 360,000 distinct CDR3 sequences, approximately 47% of them present only once. Sequenced sample: blood. These receptor sequences come from a man between 60 and 75 years old in good health.

The V gene is TRBV25-1, the J gene TRBJ2-7; the match to TRBD1 covers 7 bases. The germline CDR1 and CDR2 sequences are MGHDK and SYGVNS. With 2 bases clipped from V and 2 bases from J, the junction kept 6 bases outside the gene matches. The CDR3 is made up of 15 amino acids. Here the CDR3 reads CASSENGQATYEQYF. CDR3 nucleotides: TGTGCCAGCAGTGAAAATGGACAGGCAACCTACGAGCAGTACTTC.

This clonotype was seen more than once but under ten times. The CDR3 nucleotides are TGTGCCAGCAGCTTAGGATGGGCGGGGGGGTTCTACACCTTC. It translates to CASSLGWAGGFYTF. This sequence joins TRBV7-2 and TRBJ1-2, with D tentatively TRBD1 (5 bases). The ends were cut back, 1 base at V and 10 bases at J, with 16 bases in the middle. The CDR3 has 14 amino acids. The germline V gene encodes CDR1 SGHTA and CDR2 FQGNSA.